This T cell receptor (beta chain) emerged from a study of blood T cell repertoires in COVID-19. Turning to the study itself: Acute and convalescent COVID-19 specimens originated in the United States, Italy and Spain. T cells, B-cell-depleted T cells, or PBMCs provided the cDNA or gDNA that served as material.

The CDR3 totals 11 residues. From germline, CDR1 is SGDLS and CDR2 YYNGEE. V lost 4 bases, J lost 6 bases, and 7 bases lay in between. Original data processing: From reference gene primer amplification, estimates of nucleated cell counts were derived. Profiled with immunoSEQ multiplex PCR; TCRdb holds only in-frame clones, not every one. V, J and clone size are those of that table, while D and trimming were read from the DNA. The sample records about 35,000 clones, about 85% being singletons. The source is a man aged 55 to 70 with active or convalescent COVID-19. Sequenced material: peripheral blood. The rearrangement uses TRBV9 and TRBJ1-2, with no clear D. The CDR3 protein is CASSPGNGYTF. CDR3 nucleotide sequence: TGTGCCAGCAGCCCAGGCAATGGCTACACCTTC.